The clone carrying this T cell receptor (beta chain) was observed a few times. Its antigen is unknown. The PCR contained 60 Vbeta and 13 Jbeta primers. The table came from immunoSEQ multiplex PCR; TCRdb's copy has only in-frame clones and leaves some out. The data show some 180,000 clones, 9.5% seen once. These data come from a study of cytomegalovirus exposure and HLA in healthy donors. The overall study: Across under 450 genotyped donors, over 70% landed in the Caucasian-associated ancestry cluster. Study observations and caveats: Versus the roughly 670-donor mean, an Asian-associated ancestry cluster reportedly showed fewer N-insertions in a later analysis. Accurate prediction of HLA-A and HLA-B alleles (for most subjects) was reportedly achieved from TCR beta sequences.

Germline values: CDR1 SGDLS, CDR2 YYNGEE. The ends were cut back, 2 bases at V and 0 bases at J, with 11 bases in the middle. The CDR3 spans 15 residues. Although they were nominally healthy when sampled, donors likely had unrecorded immune exposures. The TCR was taken from a woman aged 25 to 39 in good health and CMV-seropositive. Material for sequencing was PBMCs. The J gene is TRBJ1-1, the V gene TRBV9, with D possibly being TRBD1 (5 bases). The CDR3 is CASSVPQGMNTEAFF. The CDR3 DNA sequence: TGTGCCAGCAGCGTTCCTCAGGGTATGAACACTGAAGCTTTCTTT. The full variable domain, rest sourced from reference TRBV9 and TRBJ1-1, is DSGVTQTPKHLITATGQRVTLRCSPRSGDLSVYWYQQSLDQGLQFLIQYYNGEERAKGNILERFSAQQFPDLHSELNLSSLELGDSALYFCASSVPQGMNTEAFFGQGTRLTVV.